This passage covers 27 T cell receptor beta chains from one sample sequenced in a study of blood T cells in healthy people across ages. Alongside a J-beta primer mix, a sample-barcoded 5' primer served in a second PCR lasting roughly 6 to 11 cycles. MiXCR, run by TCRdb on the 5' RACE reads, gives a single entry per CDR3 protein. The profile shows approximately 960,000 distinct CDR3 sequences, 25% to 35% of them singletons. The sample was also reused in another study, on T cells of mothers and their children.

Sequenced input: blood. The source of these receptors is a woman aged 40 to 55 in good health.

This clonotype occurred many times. CDR3 DNA: TGTGCCAGCAGTGACTTGGACAAATACGAGCAGTACTTC. Its protein is CASSDLDKYEQYF. This rearrangement joins TRBV2 to TRBJ2-7; perhaps TRBD1 as D (5 bases). Trimming took 3 bases from V and 4 from J, leaving 10 bases between them. The CDR3 length is 13 residues. The V gene's germline CDR1 is SNHLY and CDR2 FYNNEI.

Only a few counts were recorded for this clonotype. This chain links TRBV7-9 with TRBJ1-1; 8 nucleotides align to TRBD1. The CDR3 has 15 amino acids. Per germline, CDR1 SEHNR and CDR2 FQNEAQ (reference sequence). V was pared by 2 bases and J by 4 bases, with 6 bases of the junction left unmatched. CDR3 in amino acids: CASSLSGGAGTEAFF. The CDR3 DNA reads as TGTGCCAGCAGCTTATCAGGGGGCGCCGGCACTGAAGCTTTCTTT.

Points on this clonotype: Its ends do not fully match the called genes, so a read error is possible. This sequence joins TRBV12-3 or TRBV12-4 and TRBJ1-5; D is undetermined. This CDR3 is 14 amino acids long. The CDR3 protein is CASSFSGWDQPRHF. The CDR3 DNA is TGTGCCAGCAGTTTTTCGGGGTGGGATCAGCCCCGGCATTTT.

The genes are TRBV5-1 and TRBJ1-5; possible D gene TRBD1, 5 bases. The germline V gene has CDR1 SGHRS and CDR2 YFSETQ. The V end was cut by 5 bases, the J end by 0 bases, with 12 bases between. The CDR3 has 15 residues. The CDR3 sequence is CASRLGTYSNQPQHF. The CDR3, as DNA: TGCGCCAGCAGGCTCGGGACTTATAGCAATCAGCCCCAGCATTTT.

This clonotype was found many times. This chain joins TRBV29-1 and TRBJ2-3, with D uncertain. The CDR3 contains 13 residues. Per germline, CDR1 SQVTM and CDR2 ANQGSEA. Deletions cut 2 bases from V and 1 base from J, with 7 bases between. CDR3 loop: CSVENKRTDTQYF. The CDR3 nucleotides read TGCAGCGTTGAAAACAAGCGCACAGATACGCAGTATTTT.

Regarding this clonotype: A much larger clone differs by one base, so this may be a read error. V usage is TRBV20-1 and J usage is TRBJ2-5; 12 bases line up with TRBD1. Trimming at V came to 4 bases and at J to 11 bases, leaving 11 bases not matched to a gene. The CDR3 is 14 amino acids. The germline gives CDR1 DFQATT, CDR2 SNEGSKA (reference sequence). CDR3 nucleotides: TGCAGTGCTACCCGGGACAGGGGGCTTAATGAGCAGTACTTC. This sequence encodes CSATRDRGLNEQYF.

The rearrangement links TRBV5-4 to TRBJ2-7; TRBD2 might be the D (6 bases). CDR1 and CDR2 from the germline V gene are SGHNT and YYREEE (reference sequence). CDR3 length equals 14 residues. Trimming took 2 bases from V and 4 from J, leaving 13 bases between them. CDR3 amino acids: CASSFRGTLYEQYF. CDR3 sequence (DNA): TGTGCCAGCAGCTTCCGGGGGACTTTATACGAGCAGTACTTC. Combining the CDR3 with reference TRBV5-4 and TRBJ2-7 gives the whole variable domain ETGVTQSPTHLIKTRGQQVTLRCSSQSGHNTVSWYQQALGQGPQFIFQYYREEENGRGNFPPRFSGLQFPNYSSELNVNALELDDSALYLCASSFRGTLYEQYFGPGTRLTVT.

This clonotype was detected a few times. This CDR3 is CASSPATGEETQYF. The CDR3 nucleotides read TGCGCCAGCAGCCCAGCGACAGGGGAAGAGACCCAGTACTTC. This sequence joins TRBV4-1 and TRBJ2-5, with 8 bases that match TRBD1. The V segment lost 4 bases and the J segment 3 bases; nucleotides outside the gene matches: 4. This CDR3 has 14 amino acids. CDR1 is MGHRA and CDR2 is YSYEKL in the germline V gene.

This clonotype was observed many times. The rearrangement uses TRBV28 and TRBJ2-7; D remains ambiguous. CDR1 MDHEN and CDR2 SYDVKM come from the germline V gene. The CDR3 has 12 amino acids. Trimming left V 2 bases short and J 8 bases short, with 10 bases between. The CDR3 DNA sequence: TGTGCCAGCAGTTTACCAGGTACTCAGCAGTACTTC. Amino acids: CASSLPGTQQYF.

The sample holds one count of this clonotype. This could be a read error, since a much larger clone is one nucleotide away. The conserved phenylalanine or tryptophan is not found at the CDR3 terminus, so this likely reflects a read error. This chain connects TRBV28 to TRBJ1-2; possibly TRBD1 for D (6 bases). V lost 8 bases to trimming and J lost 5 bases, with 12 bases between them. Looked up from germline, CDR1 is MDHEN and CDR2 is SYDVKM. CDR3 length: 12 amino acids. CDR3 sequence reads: CASVGGPYGYTC. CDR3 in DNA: TGTGCCAGCGTTGGGGGGCCTTATGGCTACACCTGC.

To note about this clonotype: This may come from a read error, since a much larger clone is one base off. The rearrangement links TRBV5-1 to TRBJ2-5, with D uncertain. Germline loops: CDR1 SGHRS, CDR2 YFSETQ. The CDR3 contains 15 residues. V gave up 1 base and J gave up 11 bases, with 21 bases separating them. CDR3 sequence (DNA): TGCGCCAGCAGCTTGTTGGGGTTGGGCTACAATGAGCAGTACTTC. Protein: CASSLLGLGYNEQYF.

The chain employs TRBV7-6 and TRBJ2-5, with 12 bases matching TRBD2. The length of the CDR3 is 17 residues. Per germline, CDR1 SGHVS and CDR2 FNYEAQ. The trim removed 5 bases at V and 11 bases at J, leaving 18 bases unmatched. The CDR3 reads CASSAVLLAGGINEQYF. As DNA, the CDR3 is TGTGCCAGCAGCGCCGTCCTCCTAGCGGGGGGGATAAATGAGCAGTACTTC.

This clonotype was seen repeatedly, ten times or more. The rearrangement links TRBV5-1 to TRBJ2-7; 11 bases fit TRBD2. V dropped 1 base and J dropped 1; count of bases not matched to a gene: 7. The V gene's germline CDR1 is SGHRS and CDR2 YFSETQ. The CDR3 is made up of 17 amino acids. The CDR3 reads CASSLRTLAGGSYEQYF. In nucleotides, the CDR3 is TGCGCCAGCAGCTTGAGGACGCTAGCGGGGGGATCCTACGAGCAGTACTTC.

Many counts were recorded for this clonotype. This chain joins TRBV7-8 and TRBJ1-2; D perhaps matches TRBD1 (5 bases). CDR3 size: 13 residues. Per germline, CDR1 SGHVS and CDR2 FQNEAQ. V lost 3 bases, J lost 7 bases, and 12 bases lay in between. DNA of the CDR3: TGTGCCAGCAGCTTTCATCAGGGAACTGGCTACACCTTC. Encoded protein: CASSFHQGTGYTF.

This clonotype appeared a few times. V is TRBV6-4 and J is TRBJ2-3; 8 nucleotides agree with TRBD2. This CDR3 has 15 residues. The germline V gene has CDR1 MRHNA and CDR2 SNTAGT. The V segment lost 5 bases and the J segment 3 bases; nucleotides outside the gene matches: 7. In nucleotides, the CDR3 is TGTGCCAGCAGTCCCCGGGAGGGGGAGACAGATACGCAGTATTTT. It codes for CASSPREGETDTQYF.

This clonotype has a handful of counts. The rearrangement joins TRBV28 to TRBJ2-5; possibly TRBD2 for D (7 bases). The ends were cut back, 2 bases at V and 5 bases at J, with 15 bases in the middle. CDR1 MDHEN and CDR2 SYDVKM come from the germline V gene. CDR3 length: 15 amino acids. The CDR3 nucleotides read TGTGCCAGCAGTTTAATTCGGGGGGCGAGGGAGACCCAGTACTTC. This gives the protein CASSLIRGARETQYF.

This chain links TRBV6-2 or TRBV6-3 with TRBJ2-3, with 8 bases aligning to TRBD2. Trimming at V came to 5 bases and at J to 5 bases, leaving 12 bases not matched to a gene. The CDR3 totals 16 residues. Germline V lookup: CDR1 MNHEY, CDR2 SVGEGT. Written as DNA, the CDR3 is TGTGCCAGCAGTGACTTTCGGCGGGAGGCAGGAGATACGCAGTATTTT. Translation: CASSDFRREAGDTQYF.

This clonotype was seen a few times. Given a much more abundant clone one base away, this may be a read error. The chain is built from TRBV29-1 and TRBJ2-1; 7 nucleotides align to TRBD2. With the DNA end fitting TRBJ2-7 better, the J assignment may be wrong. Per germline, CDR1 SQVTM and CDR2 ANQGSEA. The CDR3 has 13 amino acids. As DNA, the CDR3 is TGCAGCGTTGTTGGTAGCGGGTACAATGAGCAGTACTTC. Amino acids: CSVVGSGYNEQYF.

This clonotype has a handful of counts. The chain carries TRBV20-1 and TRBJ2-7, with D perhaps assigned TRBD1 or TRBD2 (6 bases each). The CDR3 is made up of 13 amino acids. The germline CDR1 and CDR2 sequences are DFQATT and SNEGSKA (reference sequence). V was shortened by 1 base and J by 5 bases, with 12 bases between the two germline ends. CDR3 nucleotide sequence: TGCAGTGCTAGAGCAGGAGGGGGAAACGAGCAGTACTTC. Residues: CSARAGGGNEQYF.

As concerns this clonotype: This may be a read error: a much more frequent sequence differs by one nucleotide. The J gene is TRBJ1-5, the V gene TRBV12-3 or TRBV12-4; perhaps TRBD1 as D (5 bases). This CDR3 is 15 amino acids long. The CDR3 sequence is CASSLVAGPNQPPHF. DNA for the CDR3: TGTGCCAGCAGTTTAGTGGCAGGGCCAAATCAGCCCCCGCATTTT.

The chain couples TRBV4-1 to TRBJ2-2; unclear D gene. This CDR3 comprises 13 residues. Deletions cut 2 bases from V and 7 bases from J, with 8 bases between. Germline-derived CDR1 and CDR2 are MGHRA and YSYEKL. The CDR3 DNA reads TGCGCCAGCAGCCAATACCAAGACGGGGAGCTGTTTTTT. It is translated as CASSQYQDGELFF.

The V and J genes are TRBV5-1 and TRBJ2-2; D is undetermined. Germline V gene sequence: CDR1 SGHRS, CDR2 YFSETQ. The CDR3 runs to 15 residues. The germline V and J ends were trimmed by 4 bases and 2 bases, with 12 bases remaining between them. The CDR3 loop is CASSRYSPNTGELFF. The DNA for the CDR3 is TGCGCCAGCAGCAGATATAGCCCAAACACCGGGGAGCTGTTTTTT.

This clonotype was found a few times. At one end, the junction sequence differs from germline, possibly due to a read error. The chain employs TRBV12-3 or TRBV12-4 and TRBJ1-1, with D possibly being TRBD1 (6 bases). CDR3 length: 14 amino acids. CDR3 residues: CASTAGQLNTAAFF. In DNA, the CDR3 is TGTGCCAGCACGGCCGGACAGCTGAACACTGCAGCTTTCTTT.

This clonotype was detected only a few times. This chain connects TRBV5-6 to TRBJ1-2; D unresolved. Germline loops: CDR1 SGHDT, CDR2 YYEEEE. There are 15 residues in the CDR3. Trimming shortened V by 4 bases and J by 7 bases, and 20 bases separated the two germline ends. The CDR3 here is CASSRGRTLGGGYTF. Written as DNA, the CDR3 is TGTGCCAGCAGCAGAGGACGGACGCTAGGAGGTGGCTACACCTTC. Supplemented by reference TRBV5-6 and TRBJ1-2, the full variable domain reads DAGVTQSPTHLIKTRGQQVTLRCSPKSGHDTVSWYQQALGQGPQFIFQYYEEEERQRGNFPDRFSGHQFPNYSSELNVNALLLGDSALYLCASSRGRTLGGGYTFGSGTRLTVV.

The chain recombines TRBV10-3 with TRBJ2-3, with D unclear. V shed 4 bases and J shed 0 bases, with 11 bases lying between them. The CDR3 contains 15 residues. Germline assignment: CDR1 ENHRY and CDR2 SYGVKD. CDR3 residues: CAISASADSTDTQYF. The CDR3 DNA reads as TGTGCCATCAGTGCGTCAGCAGATAGCACAGATACGCAGTATTTT.

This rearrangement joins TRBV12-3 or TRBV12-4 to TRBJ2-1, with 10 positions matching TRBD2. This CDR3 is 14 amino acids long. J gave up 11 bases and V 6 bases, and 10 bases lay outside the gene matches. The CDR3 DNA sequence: TGTGCCAGCAGGCCCAGCGGGGGGGGTAATAAGCAGTTCTTC. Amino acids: CASRPSGGGNKQFF.

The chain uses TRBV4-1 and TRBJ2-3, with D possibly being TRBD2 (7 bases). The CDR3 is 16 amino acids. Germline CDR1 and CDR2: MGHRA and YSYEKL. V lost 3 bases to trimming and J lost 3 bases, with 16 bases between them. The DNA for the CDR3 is TGCGCCAGCAGCCAGTTCGCTGGGGGGGCGACAGATACGCAGTATTTT. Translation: CASSQFAGGATDTQYF.